This TCR beta chain was retrieved from a study of CD8 T cells in seronegative destructive rheumatoid arthritis (dated by TCRdb to 2018 to 2020). Broadly, across the study: At the time of sampling, biological drugs were being given to seven out of the eight CND-RA patients. Comparison cohorts of seropositive RA, seronegative RA and healthy controls came from an earlier published TCRbeta dataset rather than new sequencing. Peripheral CD8+ TCRbeta repertoires were compared between CCP-negative destructive rheumatoid arthritis (CND-RA) patients and newly diagnosed seropositive RA, seronegative RA and healthy controls.

TCRbeta sequencing used genomic DNA from CD8+ cells, following the manufacturer's instructions. The immunoSEQ assay was used for TCRbeta sequencing, which was carried out at a genomics technology centre in Finland. As for how the authors treated the data: The clonotype tables produced by the immunoSEQ preprocessing pipeline were converted into VDJtools format, and any non-productive clonotypes were filtered out. Samples below 10,000 reads were excluded and the rest subsampled to 10,000 reads; six of eight CND-RA samples passed. Using the VDJtools CalcDiversityStats function on data subsampled to 10,000 reads, the Shannon-Wiener, Simpson and clonality indices were calculated. Non-singleton TCRbeta clonotypes were hard-matched, with no mismatches allowed, against VDJdb to infer antigen specificity. CDR3 sequences differing by one amino acid (Hamming distance 1) were grouped into clusters with potentially shared antigen targets. After each group was resampled to six samples, one-sided Fisher's exact tests checked public clonotypes for group enrichment, with the whole procedure repeated ten times. The table was pulled from immuneACCESS by TCRdb, which kept in-frame rearrangements only. Such tables lose some clones; where checked, under half of the loss comes from unresolved V genes, and the rest has no known cause. V and J calls and clone size are given by that table; D and trimming were obtained from the DNA. The sample table contains 10,000 to 15,000 clones; only one count was recorded for roughly four fifths of them. The top ten clones comprise about a quarter of the sample.

The CDR3 starts with the cysteine, ends with the phenylalanine, and has 15 residues. Only the CDR3 DNA stays, 45 bases, in frame from base 1. From V the trimming removes 2 bases and from J it removes 1 base, while the gene matches leave 0 bases of the junction unaccounted for. CDR1 and CDR2 are read off the germline V gene (reference sequence) as PRHDT and FYEKMQ. The CND-RA patients tested negative on the clinical CCP2 antibody test, and joint destruction in these patients kept progressing despite active therapy. All CND-RA patients were characterized by typical joint destruction in wrists and ankles and by failure of conventional anti-rheumatic therapy. CND-RA patients were sampled after long disease histories, spanning decades in several cases, rather than at diagnosis. Each patient provided about 50 millilitres of EDTA-anticoagulated peripheral blood. Peripheral blood mononuclear cells were isolated by Ficoll-Paque PLUS density gradient separation. CD8+ cells were isolated from fresh or cryopreserved PBMCs by AutoMACS magnetic bead positive selection, with purity checked by flow cytometry. Genomic DNA was extracted with Nucleospin Tissue or Tissue XS kits and quantified on a Qubit 2.0 fluorometer.

A single count supports this clone. Its recognized antigen is unknown. Base-call qualities are not available, and no considerably larger clone is one nucleotide away. Results and caveats for the whole study, not just this receptor: No public clonotype enrichment survived Benjamini-Hochberg correction across the 117,399 clonotypes tested. After adjusting for age, CND-RA patients appeared to have less diverse, more clonal CD8+ TCRbeta repertoires than other RA subtypes. The small size of the CND-RA cohort was noted as a limitation of the study. In the absence of diagnostic samples, TCR repertoire differences may be partly attributable to poor disease control over the years rather than being present at onset. CND-RA patients appeared to carry a distinct set of enriched public clonotypes, which the authors read as support for a separate disease subset. Compared with controls and other RA subtypes, CND-RA repertoires contained more CMV-reactive and fewer influenza A-reactive CD8+ TCRbeta sequences.

The origin of this receptor is a woman in her thirties or forties with seronegative destructive rheumatoid arthritis. Material: CD8+ T cells from blood. Recombination joined TRBV13 with TRBJ2-3, and 10 bases in between align with TRBD2. The DNA sequence follows: TGTGCCAGCAGCTTACTAGCGGGGGGCACAGATACGCAGTATTTT. Translated, it reads CASSLLAGGTDTQYF.